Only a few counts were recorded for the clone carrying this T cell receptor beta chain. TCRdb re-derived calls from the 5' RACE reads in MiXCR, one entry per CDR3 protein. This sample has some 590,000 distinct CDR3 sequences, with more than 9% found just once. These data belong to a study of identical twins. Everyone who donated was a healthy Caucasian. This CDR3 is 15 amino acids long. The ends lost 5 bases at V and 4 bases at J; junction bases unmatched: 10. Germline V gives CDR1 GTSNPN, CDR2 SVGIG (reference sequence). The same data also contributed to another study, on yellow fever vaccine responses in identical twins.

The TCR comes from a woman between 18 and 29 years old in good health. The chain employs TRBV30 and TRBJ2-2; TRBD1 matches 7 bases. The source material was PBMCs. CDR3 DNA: TGTGCCTGGCTACAGGGGCTGGGGAGCACCGGGGAGCTGTTTTTT. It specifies CAWLQGLGSTGELFF.